This entry is about one TCR beta chain. The read terminates 3 residues ahead of where the CDR3 ends, so the germline J gene completes it. Sequencing used immunoSEQ multiplex PCR; TCRdb keeps in-frame clones, though not all of them. The sample's table shows 46,000 or so clones. The CDR3 extends over 15 amino acids. Looked up from germline, CDR1 is LNHDA and CDR2 is SQIVND (reference sequence). V lost 5 bases and J 0 bases, leaving 12 bases between the germline ends. This sample stems from a study of T cells in women clearing cervical HPV infection. Material: blood buffy coat. This sequence was found in a woman between 18 and 69 years old with a cervical HPV16 infection that either progressed to CIN3+ or cleared (not recorded which). The rearrangement links TRBV19 to TRBJ2-3; TRBD2 might be the D (6 bases). CDR3 DNA (partial): TGTGCCAGTAGTTCCCCGGCGGGAAGCACAGATACG. It specifies CASSSPAGSTDT. The full CDR3 protein is CASSSPAGSTDTQYF.